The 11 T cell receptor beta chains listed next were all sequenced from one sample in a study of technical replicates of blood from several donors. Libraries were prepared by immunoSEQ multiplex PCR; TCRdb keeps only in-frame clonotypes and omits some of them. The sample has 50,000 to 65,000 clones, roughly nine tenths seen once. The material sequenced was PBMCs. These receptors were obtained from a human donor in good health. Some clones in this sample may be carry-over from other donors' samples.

The CDR3 protein is CASSLRQGTGETQYF. The CDR3, as DNA: TGTGCCAGCAGCCTAAGACAGGGGACGGGGGAGACCCAGTACTTC. The chain carries TRBV11-1 and TRBJ2-5, with TRBD1 matching over 8 bases. CDR1 is SGHAT, CDR2 FQDESV, per germline (reference sequence). This CDR3 region has 15 residues. V gave up 5 bases and J gave up 5 bases; unmatched junction bases: 10.

This chain's CDR3 is CASSSGQGGETQYF. CDR3 nucleotide sequence: TGTGCCAGCAGCAGCGGACAGGGAGGGGAGACCCAGTACTTC. The chain joins TRBV7-6 to TRBJ2-5, with D possibly matching TRBD1 (8 bases). CDR1 is SGHVS, CDR2 FNYEAQ, per germline. Trimming cost V 5 bases and J 5 bases, with 15 bases left between them. CDR3 length: 14 amino acids.

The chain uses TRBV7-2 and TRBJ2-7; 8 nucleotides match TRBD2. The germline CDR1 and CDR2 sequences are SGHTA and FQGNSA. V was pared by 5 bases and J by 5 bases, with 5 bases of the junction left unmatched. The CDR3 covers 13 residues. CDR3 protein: CASSPTSDHEQYF. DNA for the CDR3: TGTGCCAGCAGCCCGACTAGCGACCACGAGCAGTACTTC.

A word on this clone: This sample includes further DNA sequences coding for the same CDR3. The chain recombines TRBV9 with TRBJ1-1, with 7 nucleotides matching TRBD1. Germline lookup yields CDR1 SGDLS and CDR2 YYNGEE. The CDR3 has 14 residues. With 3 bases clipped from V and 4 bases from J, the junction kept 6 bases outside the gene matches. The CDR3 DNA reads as TGTGCCAGCAGCGCCGGACAGGCGGGCACTGAAGCTTTCTTT. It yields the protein CASSAGQAGTEAFF.

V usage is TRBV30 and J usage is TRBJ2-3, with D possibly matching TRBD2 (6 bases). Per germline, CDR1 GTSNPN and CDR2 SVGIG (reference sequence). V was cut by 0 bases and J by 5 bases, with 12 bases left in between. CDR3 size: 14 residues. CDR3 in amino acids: CAWSVRLGGDTQYF. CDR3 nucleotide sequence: TGTGCCTGGAGTGTACGGCTGGGGGGAGATACGCAGTATTTT.

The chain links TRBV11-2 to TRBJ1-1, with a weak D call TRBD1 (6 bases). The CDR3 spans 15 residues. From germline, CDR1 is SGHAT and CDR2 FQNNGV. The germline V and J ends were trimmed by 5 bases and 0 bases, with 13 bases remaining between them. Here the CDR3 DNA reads TGTGCCAGCAGCCTATTAGGACAGCTGAACACTGAAGCTTTCTTT. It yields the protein CASSLLGQLNTEAFF.

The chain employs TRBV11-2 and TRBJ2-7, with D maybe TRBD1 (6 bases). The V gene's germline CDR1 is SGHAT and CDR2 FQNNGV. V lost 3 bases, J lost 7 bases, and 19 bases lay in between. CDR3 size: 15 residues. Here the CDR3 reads CASSFSGTTSTEQYF. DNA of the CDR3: TGTGCCAGCAGCTTTTCCGGGACAACCTCTACGGAGCAGTACTTC.

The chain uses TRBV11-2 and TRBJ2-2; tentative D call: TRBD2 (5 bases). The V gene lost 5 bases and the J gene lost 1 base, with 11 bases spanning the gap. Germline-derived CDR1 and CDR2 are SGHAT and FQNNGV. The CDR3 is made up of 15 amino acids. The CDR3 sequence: CASSPLRGNTGELFF. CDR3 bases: TGTGCCAGCAGCCCACTCCGGGGGAACACCGGGGAGCTGTTTTTT.

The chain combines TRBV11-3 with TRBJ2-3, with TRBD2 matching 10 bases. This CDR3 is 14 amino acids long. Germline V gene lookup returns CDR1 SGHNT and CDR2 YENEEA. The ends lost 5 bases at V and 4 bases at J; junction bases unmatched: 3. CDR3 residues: CASSPGLAADTQYF. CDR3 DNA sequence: TGTGCCAGCAGCCCCGGACTAGCGGCAGATACGCAGTATTTT.

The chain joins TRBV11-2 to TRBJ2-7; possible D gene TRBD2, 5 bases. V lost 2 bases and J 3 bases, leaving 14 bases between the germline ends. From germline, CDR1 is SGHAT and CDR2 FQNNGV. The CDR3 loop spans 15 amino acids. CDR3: CASSLLRTGRYEQYF. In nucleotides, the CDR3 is TGTGCCAGCAGCTTACTACGGACTGGTCGCTACGAGCAGTACTTC.

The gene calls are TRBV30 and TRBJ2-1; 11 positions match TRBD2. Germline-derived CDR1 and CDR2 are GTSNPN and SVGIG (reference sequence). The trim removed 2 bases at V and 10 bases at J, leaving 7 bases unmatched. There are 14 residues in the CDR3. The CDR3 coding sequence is TGTGCCTGGAGTCCGGGACTAGCGGACGGGGAGCAGTTCTTC. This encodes CAWSPGLADGEQFF.